The 24 T cell receptor beta chains below all came from one sample that was sequenced in a study of STAT3 mutations in large granular lymphocyte leukemia. Assay: immunoSEQ multiplex PCR; the TCRdb copy retains only in-frame clones and omits some. This table has about 8,000 clones, about four fifths appearing once. Their cognate antigens are unknown. General study results and limits: In T-cell large granular lymphocyte leukemia, about half of patients showed multiple immunodominant subclonotypes.

The sequenced material came from peripheral blood mononuclear cells. These receptors were taken from a woman aged 40 to 50 with T-cell large granular lymphocyte leukemia. Some clones in this sample may be carry-over from other donors' samples.

The gene calls are TRBV30 and TRBJ2-5; TRBD2 matches at 12 bases. This CDR3 spans 14 amino acids. Germline V gives CDR1 GTSNPN, CDR2 SVGIG (reference sequence). J was trimmed by 5 bases and V by 2 bases; bases with no gene match: 3. CDR3 sequence (DNA): TGTGCCTGGAGTAGAGGACTAGCGGGGGAGACCCAGTACTTC. It yields the protein CAWSRGLAGETQYF.

This clone was picked up one time. The CDR3: CASSISSGVRETQYF. The CDR3 DNA follows: TGCGCCAGCAGCATTTCTAGCGGGGTCCGAGAGACCCAGTACTTC. The chain recombines TRBV5-1 with TRBJ2-5, with 9 bases that match TRBD2. Germline lookup yields CDR1 SGHRS and CDR2 YFSETQ. The CDR3 is made up of 15 amino acids. J was trimmed by 4 bases and V by 4 bases; bases with no gene match: 8.

This rearrangement joins TRBV18 to TRBJ1-1; a possible D gene is TRBD1 (5 bases). CDR3 length: 13 residues. Trimming took off 3 bases at V and 8 bases at J, with 13 bases between the two ends. The germline V gene has CDR1 KGHSH and CDR2 LQKENI. The CDR3 is CASSPDSLLEAFF. The CDR3 DNA follows: TGTGCCAGCTCACCCGACAGTCTCTTAGAAGCTTTCTTT.

The chain joins TRBV5-1 to TRBJ2-5, with D perhaps TRBD2 (7 bases). Germline CDR1 reads SGHRS; CDR2 reads YFSETQ. V lost 6 bases and J lost 1, with 13 bases in between. The CDR3 extends over 14 amino acids. This CDR3 reads CASTGGQSQETQYF. The CDR3 DNA reads TGCGCCAGCACCGGGGGGCAGAGCCAAGAGACCCAGTACTTC.

The chain carries TRBV7-9 and TRBJ1-2, with D uncertain. This CDR3 comprises 11 residues. Germline CDR1 SEHNR, CDR2 FQNEAQ (reference sequence). V lost 1 base and J lost 8, with 5 bases in between. The CDR3 reads CASSLDVGYTF. The CDR3 coding sequence is TGTGCCAGCAGCTTAGATGTGGGCTACACCTTC. Filled out from reference TRBV7-9 and TRBJ1-2, the complete variable domain reads DTGVSQNPRHKITKRGQNVTFRCDPISEHNRLYWYRQTLGQGPEFLTYFQNEAQLEKSRLLSDRFSAERPKGSFSTLEIQRTEQGDSAMYLCASSLDVGYTFGSGTRLTVV.

The V and J genes are TRBV5-4 and TRBJ1-1; D is uncertain. Trimming pared 3 bases from V and 3 bases from J, leaving 9 bases between. Germline V gene data show CDR1 as SGHNT and CDR2 as YYREEE (reference sequence). The CDR3 length is 13 residues. The CDR3 loop reads CASSSWGDTEAFF. The CDR3 DNA reads TGTGCCAGCAGCTCTTGGGGAGACACTGAAGCTTTCTTT.

The chain joins TRBV20-1 to TRBJ2-7, with a possible D match to TRBD2 (5 bases). V gave up 6 bases and J gave up 7 bases, with 10 bases separating them. Germline V gene sequence: CDR1 DFQATT, CDR2 SNEGSKA (reference sequence). The CDR3 is 10 amino acids. This CDR3 is CSARGREQYF. In nucleotides, the CDR3 is TGCAGTGCGCGCGGGCGGGAGCAGTACTTC.

This chain links TRBV30 with TRBJ1-5; D unclear. Germline V lookup: CDR1 GTSNPN, CDR2 SVGIG (reference sequence). The CDR3 is 15 amino acids. The V end was cut by 0 bases, the J end by 0 bases, with 9 bases between. The DNA of the CDR3 is TGTGCCTGGAGTGTATTGGATAATAGCAATCAGCCCCAGCATTTT. Translated: CAWSVLDNSNQPQHF.

The chain carries TRBV5-1 and TRBJ1-2, with D unresolved. CDR1 is SGHRS and CDR2 is YFSETQ in the germline V gene. The CDR3 sequence is 14 residues long. V was shortened by 4 bases and J by 4 bases, with 14 bases between the two germline ends. The CDR3, as DNA: TGCGCCAGCAGCATATCCGGAGATGGCTATGGCTACACCTTC. Translated: CASSISGDGYGYTF.

The chain couples TRBV18 to TRBJ2-5; D might be TRBD1 (6 bases). The CDR3 contains 16 residues. V lost 2 bases to trimming and J lost 3 bases, with 16 bases between them. Germline V gene data show CDR1 as KGHSH and CDR2 as LQKENI. The CDR3: CASSPRYREHKETQYF. DNA for the CDR3: TGTGCCAGCTCACCAAGGTACAGGGAACACAAAGAGACCCAGTACTTC.

V usage is TRBV18 and J usage is TRBJ2-5; D uncertain. Between the trimmed V and J ends, which lost 0 bases and 5 bases, there was a span of 7 bases. Germline CDR1 reads KGHSH; CDR2 reads LQKENI. The CDR3 runs to 13 residues. This CDR3 reads CASSPPVEETQYF. In DNA, the CDR3 is TGTGCCAGCTCACCACCGGTCGAGGAGACCCAGTACTTC.

The rearrangement joins TRBV28 to TRBJ2-7, with 11 bases that match TRBD2. V shed 5 bases and J 5 bases; nucleotides not matched to a gene: 8. The V gene's germline CDR1 is MDHEN and CDR2 SYDVKM. This CDR3 spans 15 amino acids. This CDR3 is CASSLLAGGRNEQYF. As DNA, the CDR3 is TGTGCCAGCAGTCTCTTAGCGGGAGGGCGGAACGAGCAGTACTTC.

This chain connects TRBV18 to TRBJ2-7; D assignment may be TRBD1 or TRBD2 (5 bases each). V lost 3 bases and J lost 2, with 17 bases in between. The CDR3 spans 16 residues. CDR1 and CDR2 from the germline V gene are KGHSH and LQKENI. In nucleotides, the CDR3 is TGTGCCAGCTCACCGACCGGGTGGGACGTGGCCTACGAGCAGTACTTC. This encodes CASSPTGWDVAYEQYF.

V usage is TRBV5-6 and J usage is TRBJ1-2; no clear D. Germline V gives CDR1 SGHDT, CDR2 YYEEEE. The CDR3 runs 15 residues. The ends were cut back, 0 bases at V and 6 bases at J, with 15 bases in the middle. CDR3 nucleotide sequence: TGTGCCAGCAGCTTGGTCGTTGGCAGGTTCCATGGCTACACCTTC. It yields the protein CASSLVVGRFHGYTF. Looking up the rest from reference TRBV5-6 and TRBJ1-2 gives the full variable domain: DAGVTQSPTHLIKTRGQQVTLRCSPKSGHDTVSWYQQALGQGPQFIFQYYEEEERQRGNFPDRFSGHQFPNYSSELNVNALLLGDSALYLCASSLVVGRFHGYTFGSGTRLTVV.

In this sample, this clone turned up a few times. CDR3 DNA: TGTGCCAGCAGCCCCGACCCTAACTATGGCTACACCTTC. This translates into CASSPDPNYGYTF. J is TRBJ1-2 and V is TRBV5-4; no clear D. The CDR3 covers 13 residues. Trimming left V 4 bases short and J 0 bases short, with 7 bases between. Germline V gene sequence: CDR1 SGHNT, CDR2 YYREEE (reference sequence).

Points on this clone: At one end the junction does not follow the germline gene, possibly because of a read error. This chain links TRBV29-1 with TRBJ2-5; D possibly corresponds to TRBD1 (5 bases). The germline V gene has CDR1 SQVTM and CDR2 ANQGSEA. The CDR3 sequence is 13 residues long. This chain's CDR3 is CSVEPGNQETQYF. CDR3 coding DNA: TGCAGCGTTGAACCAGGGAACCAGGAGACCCAGTACTTC.

This chain joins TRBV30 and TRBJ1-2; 9 nucleotides line up with TRBD1. This CDR3 is built from 14 residues. The ends lost 2 bases at V and 2 bases at J; junction bases unmatched: 3. Germline V lookup: CDR1 GTSNPN, CDR2 SVGIG (reference sequence). CDR3 sequence (DNA): TGTGCCTGGAGTTCCGGACAGGGGAACTATGGCTACACCTTC. Its protein is CAWSSGQGNYGYTF.

This clone came up a few times. The rearrangement joins TRBV5-1 to TRBJ1-6, with 9 bases aligning to TRBD1. Germline V gene lookup returns CDR1 SGHRS and CDR2 YFSETQ. V trimming: 5 bases; J trimming: 7 bases; junction bases outside the gene matches: 7. This CDR3 has 15 residues. CDR3 loop: CASSSLGQGNSPLHF. The CDR3 DNA is TGCGCCAGCAGTTCTTTGGGACAGGGAAATTCACCCCTCCACTTT.

The chain employs TRBV5-1 and TRBJ2-4; 10 bases are shared with TRBD1. Germline CDR1 is SGHRS and CDR2 is YFSETQ. With 0 bases clipped from V and 8 bases from J, the junction kept 5 bases outside the gene matches. The CDR3 has 15 amino acids. The CDR3 loop is CASSLAGQGLDIQYF. CDR3 nucleotide sequence: TGCGCCAGCAGCTTGGCGGGACAGGGGTTGGACATTCAGTACTTC.

The rearrangement uses TRBV4-2 and TRBJ2-7, with D possibly matching TRBD1 (6 bases). The CDR3 spans 15 residues. Trimming removed 1 base from V and 3 bases from J, with 13 bases in between. Germline-derived CDR1 and CDR2 are LGHNA and YNFKEQ. CDR3 amino acids: CASSQVQGRDYEQYF. The DNA for the CDR3 is TGTGCCAGCAGCCAAGTACAGGGTCGAGACTACGAGCAGTACTTC.

The V gene is TRBV7-9, the J gene TRBJ2-5; TRBD1 agrees at 8 bases. The length of the CDR3 is 16 residues. V was pared by 5 bases and J by 4 bases, with 12 bases of the junction left unmatched. Germline V lookup: CDR1 SEHNR, CDR2 FQNEAQ (reference sequence). Here the CDR3 reads CASSLRDRRSGETQYF. The DNA for the CDR3 is TGTGCCAGCAGCCTTAGGGACAGGCGTTCTGGAGAGACCCAGTACTTC.

The DNA for the CDR3 is TGTGCCATCAGTGAGATCGGCGCCGTTGGCTACACCTTC. This gives the protein CAISEIGAVGYTF. The rearrangement joins TRBV10-3 to TRBJ1-2; D gene uncertain. CDR3 length: 13 amino acids. Trimming shortened V by 2 bases and J by 7 bases, and 11 bases separated the two germline ends. CDR1 and CDR2 (germline): ENHRY, SYGVKD.

This clone was picked up a small number of times. The J gene is TRBJ1-2, the V gene TRBV6-1; the match to TRBD1 covers 8 bases. V lost 8 bases to trimming and J lost 6 bases; unmatched junction nucleotides: 5. The CDR3 sequence is 12 residues long. Per germline, CDR1 MNHNS and CDR2 SASEGT. The CDR3 loop reads CASGFRGHGYTF. In nucleotides, the CDR3 is TGTGCCAGCGGATTCAGGGGGCATGGCTACACCTTC.

This chain joins TRBV7-9 and TRBJ1-2; the D is unclear. Germline values: CDR1 SEHNR, CDR2 FQNEAQ (reference sequence). The CDR3 covers 15 residues. The V gene lost 5 bases and the J gene lost 4 bases, with 17 bases spanning the gap. Here the CDR3 reads CASSPRVARGYGYTF. In nucleotides, the CDR3 is TGTGCCAGCAGCCCGCGTGTTGCTCGGGGCTATGGCTACACCTTC.